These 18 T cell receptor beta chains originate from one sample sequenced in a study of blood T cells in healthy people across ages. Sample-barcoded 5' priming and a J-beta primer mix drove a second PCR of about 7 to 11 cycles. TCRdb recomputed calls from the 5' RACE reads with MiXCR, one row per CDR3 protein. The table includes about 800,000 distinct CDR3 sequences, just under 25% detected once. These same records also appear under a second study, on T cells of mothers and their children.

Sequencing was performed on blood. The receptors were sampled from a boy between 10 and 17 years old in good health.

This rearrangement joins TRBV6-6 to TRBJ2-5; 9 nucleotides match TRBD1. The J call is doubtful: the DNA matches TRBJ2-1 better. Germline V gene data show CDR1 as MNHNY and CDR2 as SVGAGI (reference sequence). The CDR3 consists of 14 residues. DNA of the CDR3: TGTGCCAGCACCTACCAGGGGACAGGGTATGAGCAGTTCTTC. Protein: CASTYQGTGYEQFF.

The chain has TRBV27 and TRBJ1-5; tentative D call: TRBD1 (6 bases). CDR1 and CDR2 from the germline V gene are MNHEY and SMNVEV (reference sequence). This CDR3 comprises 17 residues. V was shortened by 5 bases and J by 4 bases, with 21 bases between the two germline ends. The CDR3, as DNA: TGTGCCAGCAGTGCCAACAGGGCCGAGGCCCTTAATCAGCCCCAGCATTTT. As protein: CASSANRAEALNQPQHF.

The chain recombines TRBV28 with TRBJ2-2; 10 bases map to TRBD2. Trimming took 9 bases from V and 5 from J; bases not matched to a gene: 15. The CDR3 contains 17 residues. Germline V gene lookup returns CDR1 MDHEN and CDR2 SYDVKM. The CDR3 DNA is TGTGCCAGTGACACTTCACCCGCACTAGCGGGGACCGGGGAGCTGTTTTTT. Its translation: CASDTSPALAGTGELFF.

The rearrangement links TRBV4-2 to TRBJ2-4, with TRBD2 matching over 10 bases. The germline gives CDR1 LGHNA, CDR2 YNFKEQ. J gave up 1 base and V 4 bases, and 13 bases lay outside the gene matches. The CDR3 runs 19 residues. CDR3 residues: CASSREGLAGAGAKNIQYF. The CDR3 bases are TGTGCCAGCAGCCGTGAGGGGCTAGCGGGAGCAGGGGCCAAAAACATTCAGTACTTC.

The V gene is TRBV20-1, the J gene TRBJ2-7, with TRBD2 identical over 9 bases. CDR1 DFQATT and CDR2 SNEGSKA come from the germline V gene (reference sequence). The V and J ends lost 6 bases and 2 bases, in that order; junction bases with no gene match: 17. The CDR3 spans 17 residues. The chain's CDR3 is CSARSLQAGGEPYEQYF. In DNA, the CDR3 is TGCAGTGCCAGAAGCCTACAAGCGGGGGGAGAACCCTACGAGCAGTACTTC.

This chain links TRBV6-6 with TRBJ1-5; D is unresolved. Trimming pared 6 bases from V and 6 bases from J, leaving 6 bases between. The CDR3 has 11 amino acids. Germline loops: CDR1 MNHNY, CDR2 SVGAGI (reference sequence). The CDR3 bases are TGTGCCAGCAGCGAGACTCAGCCCCAGCATTTT. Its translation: CASSETQPQHF.

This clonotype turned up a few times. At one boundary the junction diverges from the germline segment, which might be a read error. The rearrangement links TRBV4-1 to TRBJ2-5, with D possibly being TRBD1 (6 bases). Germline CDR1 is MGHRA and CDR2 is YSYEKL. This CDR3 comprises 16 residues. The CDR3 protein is CASSQTRTAPREAQYF. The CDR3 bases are TGCGCCAGCAGCCAGACCAGGACAGCCCCAAGAGAGGCCCAGTACTTC.

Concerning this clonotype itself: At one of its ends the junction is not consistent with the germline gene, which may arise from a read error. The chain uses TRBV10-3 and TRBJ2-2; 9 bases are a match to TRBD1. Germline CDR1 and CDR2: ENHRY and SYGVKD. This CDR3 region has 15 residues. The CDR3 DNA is TGTGCCATCAGTGCGACAGGGGGGAACACCGGGGAGCTGGTTTTT. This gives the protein CAISATGGNTGELVF.

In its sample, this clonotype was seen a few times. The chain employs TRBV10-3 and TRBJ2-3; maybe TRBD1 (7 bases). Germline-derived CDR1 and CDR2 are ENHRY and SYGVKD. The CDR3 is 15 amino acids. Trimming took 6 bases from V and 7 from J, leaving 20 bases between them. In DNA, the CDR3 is TGTGCCATCAGCCTCGGAGGGGGCGAGCTGAATACGCAGTATTTT. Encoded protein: CAISLGGGELNTQYF.

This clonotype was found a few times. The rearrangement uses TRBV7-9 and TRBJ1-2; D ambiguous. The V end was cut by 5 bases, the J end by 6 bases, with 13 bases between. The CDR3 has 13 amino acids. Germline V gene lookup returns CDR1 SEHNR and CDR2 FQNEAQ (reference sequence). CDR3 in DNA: TGTGCCAGCAGCCCGTGGATGAGGGATGGCTACACCTTC. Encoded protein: CASSPWMRDGYTF.

CDR3 DNA sequence: TGTGCCAGCAGCTCGGGGACAGGGGGGGCTGGGACTGAAGCTTTCTTT. Amino acid sequence: CASSSGTGGAGTEAFF. The chain has TRBV7-2 and TRBJ1-1, with TRBD1 matching 11 bases. Germline values: CDR1 SGHTA, CDR2 FQGNSA. Trimming at V came to 4 bases and at J to 5 bases, leaving 9 bases not matched to a gene. The CDR3 has 16 residues. Full variable domain (remainder filled in from reference TRBV7-2 and TRBJ1-1): GAGVSQSPSNKVTEKGKDVELRCDPISGHTALYWYRQSLGQGLEFLIYFQGNSAPDKSGLPSDRFSAERTGGSVSTLTIQRTQQEDSAVYLCASSSGTGGAGTEAFFGQGTRLTVV.

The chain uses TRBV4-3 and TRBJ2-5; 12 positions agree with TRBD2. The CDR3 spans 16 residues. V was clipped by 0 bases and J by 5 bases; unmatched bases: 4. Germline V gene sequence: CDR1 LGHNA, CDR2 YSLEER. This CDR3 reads CASSQEGLAGKETQYF. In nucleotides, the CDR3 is TGCGCCAGCAGCCAAGAAGGACTAGCGGGAAAGGAGACCCAGTACTTC.

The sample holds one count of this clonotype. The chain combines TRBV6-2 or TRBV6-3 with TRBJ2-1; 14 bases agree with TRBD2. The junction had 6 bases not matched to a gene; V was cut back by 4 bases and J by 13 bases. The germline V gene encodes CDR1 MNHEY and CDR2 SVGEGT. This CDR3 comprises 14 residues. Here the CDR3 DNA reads TGTGCCAGCAGTTCCCCGACTAGCGGGAGGGCTCAGTTCTTC. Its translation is CASSSPTSGRAQFF.

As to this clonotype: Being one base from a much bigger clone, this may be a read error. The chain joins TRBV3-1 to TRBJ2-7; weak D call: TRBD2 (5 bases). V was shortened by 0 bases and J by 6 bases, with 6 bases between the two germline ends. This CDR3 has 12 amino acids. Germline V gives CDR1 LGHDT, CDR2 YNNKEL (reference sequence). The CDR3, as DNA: TGTGCCAGCAGCCAAGAAGAGGGCGAGCAGTACTTC. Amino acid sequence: CASSQEEGEQYF.

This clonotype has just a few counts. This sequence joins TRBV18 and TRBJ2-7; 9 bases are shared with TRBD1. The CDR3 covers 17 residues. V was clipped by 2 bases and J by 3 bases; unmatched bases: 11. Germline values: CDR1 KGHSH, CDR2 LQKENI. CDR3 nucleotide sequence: TGTGCCAGCTCACCAAGAATGGGACAGGGTCTCTACTACGAGCAGTACTTC. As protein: CASSPRMGQGLYYEQYF. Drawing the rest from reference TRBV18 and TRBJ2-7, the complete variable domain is NAGVMQNPRHLVRRRGQEARLRCSPMKGHSHVYWYRQLPEEGLKFMVYLQKENIIDESGMPKERFSAEFPKEGPSILRIQQVVRGDSAAYFCASSPRMGQGLYYEQYFGPGTRLTVT.

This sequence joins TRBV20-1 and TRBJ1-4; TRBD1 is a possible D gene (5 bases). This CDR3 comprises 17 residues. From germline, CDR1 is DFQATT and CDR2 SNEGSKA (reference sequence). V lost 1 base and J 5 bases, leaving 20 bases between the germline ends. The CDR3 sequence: CSARVRIPDRLNEKLFF. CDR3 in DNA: TGCAGTGCTAGAGTCAGAATACCTGACAGACTGAATGAAAAACTGTTTTTT.

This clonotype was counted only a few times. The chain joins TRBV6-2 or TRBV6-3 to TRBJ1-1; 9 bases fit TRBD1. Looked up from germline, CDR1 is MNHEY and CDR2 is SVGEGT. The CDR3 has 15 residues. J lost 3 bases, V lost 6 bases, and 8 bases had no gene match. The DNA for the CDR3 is TGTGCCAGCAGGTCGGACAGGGGCGACGACACTGAAGCTTTCTTT. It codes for CASRSDRGDDTEAFF.

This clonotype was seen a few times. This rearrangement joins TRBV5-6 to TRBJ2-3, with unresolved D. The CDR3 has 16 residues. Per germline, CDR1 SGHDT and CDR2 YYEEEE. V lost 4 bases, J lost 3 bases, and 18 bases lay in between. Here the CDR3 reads CASSTPLRYSTDTQYF. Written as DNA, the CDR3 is TGTGCCAGCAGCACACCCTTGAGGTATTCGACAGATACGCAGTATTTT.